The present entry profiles one T cell receptor beta chain with its context. This entry is derived from a study of blood T cell repertoires in COVID-19. Study-level background: The analysed material was cDNA or gDNA that came from T cells, B-cell-depleted T cells, or PBMCs.

Looked up from germline, CDR1 is SGHDT and CDR2 is YYEEEE. The CDR3 loop spans 16 amino acids. The V gene lost 3 bases and the J gene lost 4 bases, with 16 bases spanning the gap. In the study's own analysis: Scientists estimated how many nucleated cells there were by amplifying reference gene primers. Clones were sequenced by immunoSEQ multiplex PCR, and TCRdb holds only the in-frame ones, with some missing. V, J and clone size reflect that table, while D and trimming were determined from the DNA. The profile shows over 150,000 clones, just under 90% of them singletons. Material: peripheral blood. The rearrangement links TRBV5-6 to TRBJ2-2; tentative D call: TRBD2 (5 bases). The receptor's source is a woman under 30 who had recovered from COVID-19. The CDR3 DNA sequence: TGTGCCAGCAGCTGGGATAGCGTCGGAGCCACCGGGGAGCTGTTTTTT. Its protein product is CASSWDSVGATGELFF. The full variable domain, completed using reference TRBV5-6 and TRBJ2-2, is DAGVTQSPTHLIKTRGQQVTLRCSPKSGHDTVSWYQQALGQGPQFIFQYYEEEERQRGNFPDRFSGHQFPNYSSELNVNALLLGDSALYLCASSWDSVGATGELFFGEGSRLTVL.